These 21 T cell receptor beta chains came from one sample sequenced in a study of T cell responses to AZD1222 COVID-19 vaccine. TCRdb's copy holds only in-frame clones and misses some; the assay was immunoSEQ multiplex PCR. The sample yields 150,000 to 200,000 clones, over 90% seen once. The sequencing used peripheral blood, collected on day 0 of AZD1222 vaccination. The receptors stem from an adult in good health.

The chain is built from TRBV10-2 and TRBJ2-7, with TRBD2 matching 8 bases. This CDR3 has 14 amino acids. Germline CDR1 is WSHSY and CDR2 is SAAADI. Trimming took 3 bases from V and 5 from J; bases not matched to a gene: 6. The CDR3 spells CASSEQRERNEQYF. CDR3 coding DNA: TGCGCCAGCAGTGAACAGCGGGAGAGGAACGAGCAGTACTTC.

The genes are TRBV28 and TRBJ1-2, with 8 bases lining up with TRBD1. CDR3 length equals 13 residues. Trimming cost V 8 bases and J 5 bases; bases outside gene matches: 7. Germline assignment: CDR1 MDHEN and CDR2 SYDVKM. DNA for the CDR3: TGTGCCAGCGGGGACAGGCCGTTATATGGCTACACCTTC. It is translated as CASGDRPLYGYTF.

The chain joins TRBV6-5 to TRBJ1-1, with D maybe TRBD1 (6 bases). Germline V gene lookup returns CDR1 MNHEY and CDR2 SVGAGI. CDR3 length: 16 residues. Trimming removed 3 bases from V and 5 bases from J, with 19 bases in between. CDR3 DNA: TGTGCCAGCAGTTATTCTGGGGGGGGCGGAAGGACTGAAGCTTTCTTT. This codes for CASSYSGGGGRTEAFF.

The V gene is TRBV9, the J gene TRBJ1-1; the D is unclear. The length of the CDR3 is 12 residues. Germline V lookup: CDR1 SGDLS, CDR2 YYNGEE. Trimming removed 3 bases from V and 5 bases from J, with 8 bases in between. CDR3 coding DNA: TGTGCCAGCAGCGCCCTAGGAACTGAAGCTTTCTTT. This codes for CASSALGTEAFF.

The rearrangement links TRBV2 to TRBJ1-5; D possibly corresponds to TRBD1 (5 bases). Between the trimmed V and J ends, which lost 1 base and 5 bases, there was a span of 9 bases. This CDR3 has 14 amino acids. Per the germline V gene, CDR1 is SNHLY and CDR2 is FYNNEI. The CDR3 reads CASSEGTSDQPQHF. In DNA, the CDR3 is TGTGCCAGCAGTGAAGGGACATCGGATCAGCCCCAGCATTTT.

This clone is a singleton in its sample. The chain is built from TRBV27 and TRBJ1-2, with D possibly being TRBD1 (6 bases). The CDR3 spans 14 residues. The V gene's germline CDR1 is MNHEY and CDR2 SMNVEV (reference sequence). V was cut by 6 bases and J by 8 bases, with 19 bases left in between. The CDR3 sequence: CASSPGGLARGYTF. The CDR3, as DNA: TGTGCCAGCAGCCCGGGGGGGCTCGCAAGAGGCTACACCTTC.

The rearrangement links TRBV7-2 to TRBJ1-2, with a tentative D call TRBD1 (5 bases). The CDR3 runs to 15 residues. Deletions cut 3 bases from V and 6 bases from J, with 17 bases between. CDR1 SGHTA and CDR2 FQGNSA come from the germline V gene. In DNA form, the CDR3 reads TGTGCCAGCAGCTTGGCCGGGGCAGGGTATGATGGCTACACCTTC. Its translation: CASSLAGAGYDGYTF.

The chain uses TRBV2 and TRBJ1-5; D possibly corresponds to TRBD1 (5 bases). Germline CDR1 and CDR2: SNHLY and FYNNEI. Trimming took 4 bases from V and 5 from J, leaving 12 bases between them. This CDR3 spans 14 amino acids. The CDR3, as DNA: TGTGCCAGCAGTGCACAGTGGGACGATCAGCCCCAGCATTTT. Translating it yields CASSAQWDDQPQHF. Combining the CDR3 with reference TRBV2 and TRBJ1-5 gives the whole variable domain EPEVTQTPSHQVTQMGQEVILRCVPISNHLYFYWYRQILGQKVEFLVSFYNNEISEKSEIFDDQFSVERPDGSNFTLKIRSTKLEDSAMYFCASSAQWDDQPQHFGDGTRLSIL.

This chain connects TRBV29-1 to TRBJ1-5; 7 nucleotides match TRBD1. This CDR3 comprises 13 residues. The V and J ends lost 5 bases and 6 bases, in that order; junction bases with no gene match: 7. The germline gives CDR1 SQVTM, CDR2 ANQGSEA. DNA of the CDR3: TGCAGCGTTTTCCCAGGGGGAGGTCAGCCCCAGCATTTT. Translation gives CSVFPGGGQPQHF.

This sequence joins TRBV10-2 and TRBJ2-1, with TRBD2 matching over 7 bases. Germline V gene sequence: CDR1 WSHSY, CDR2 SAAADI. The CDR3 covers 15 residues. The V and J ends lost 4 bases and 3 bases, in that order; junction bases with no gene match: 6. The CDR3 is CASSGGGIGYNEQFF. DNA of the CDR3: TGCGCCAGCAGTGGGGGGGGAATTGGCTACAATGAGCAGTTCTTC.

The chain combines TRBV2 with TRBJ1-3; a weak D match, TRBD1 (5 bases). Per germline, CDR1 SNHLY and CDR2 FYNNEI. The CDR3 loop spans 15 amino acids. V dropped 5 bases and J dropped 4 bases, with 15 bases sitting between them. Here the CDR3 reads CASSIGGRGGNTIYF. The CDR3 coding sequence is TGTGCCAGCAGTATCGGGGGTAGAGGAGGAAACACCATATATTTT.

This chain links TRBV10-2 with TRBJ1-1; TRBD1 matches 7 bases. This CDR3 region has 15 residues. CDR1 and CDR2 from the germline V gene are WSHSY and SAAADI. The junction had 9 bases not matched to a gene; V was cut back by 7 bases and J by 1 base. The CDR3 reads CASKRDSWGNTEAFF. The DNA of the CDR3 is TGCGCCAGCAAGAGGGACAGCTGGGGGAACACTGAAGCTTTCTTT.

V gene TRBV7-9 combines with J gene TRBJ1-4; D ambiguous. V was cut by 8 bases and J by 3 bases, with 16 bases left in between. This CDR3 region has 15 residues. CDR1 is SEHNR, CDR2 FQNEAQ, per germline (reference sequence). The CDR3, as DNA: TGTGCCAGCCAGGAGGGTGGGGTGGCTAATGAAAAACTGTTTTTT. This encodes CASQEGGVANEKLFF.

As to this clone: Other nucleotide sequences from this sample produce the same CDR3. The chain links TRBV3-1 (or the pseudogene TRBV3-2) to TRBJ2-7; D call uncertain. CDR1 is LGHDT and CDR2 is YNNKEL in the germline V gene (reference sequence). The V end was cut by 3 bases, the J end by 4 bases, with 4 bases between. The CDR3 loop spans 11 amino acids. The CDR3 DNA reads TGTGCCAGCAGCCAGCTATACGAGCAGTACTTC. It encodes CASSQLYEQYF.

The J gene is TRBJ1-6, the V gene TRBV3-1 (or the pseudogene TRBV3-2), with D perhaps matching TRBD1 (6 bases). The CDR3 totals 15 residues. Trimming removed 0 bases from V and 7 bases from J, with 10 bases in between. The germline V gene has CDR1 LGHDT and CDR2 YNNKEL (reference sequence). In nucleotides, the CDR3 is TGTGCCAGCAGCCAAGAGTGGAGGGGGAATTCACCCCTCCACTTT. Translated: CASSQEWRGNSPLHF.

The rearrangement links TRBV27 to TRBJ2-1, with D perhaps matching TRBD1 or TRBD2 (6 bases each). Per the germline V gene, CDR1 is MNHEY and CDR2 is SMNVEV (reference sequence). The CDR3 runs 16 residues. V dropped 4 bases and J dropped 7 bases, with 20 bases sitting between them. CDR3 in amino acids: CASSSVVLTGGNEQFF. The CDR3 DNA reads as TGTGCCAGCAGTTCCGTTGTGTTGACAGGAGGGAATGAGCAGTTCTTC.

This clone is a singleton in its sample. Other DNA variants within this sample encode the same CDR3. The chain has TRBV2 and TRBJ2-1, with TRBD2 identical over 10 bases. CDR1 and CDR2 from the germline V gene are SNHLY and FYNNEI. V gave up 8 bases and J gave up 5 bases; unmatched junction bases: 9. The CDR3 is made up of 15 amino acids. The CDR3 sequence: CASLQGTSGNNEQFF. CDR3 nucleotides: TGTGCCAGCTTGCAAGGAACTAGCGGGAACAATGAGCAGTTCTTC.

This clone came up once. The V gene is TRBV19, the J gene TRBJ1-1; D perhaps matches TRBD1 (5 bases). Trimming left V 5 bases short and J 3 bases short, with 13 bases between. The CDR3 runs to 14 residues. The germline gives CDR1 LNHDA, CDR2 SQIVND (reference sequence). The CDR3 sequence: CASSLFLRDTEAFF. The CDR3 DNA follows: TGTGCCAGTAGTCTCTTTCTCAGGGACACTGAAGCTTTCTTT.

This clone appeared a single time. The CDR3 bases are TGTGCCATCAGTGAGTCGATCGGATTCGGCTACACCTTC. Translated, it gives CAISESIGFGYTF. V gene TRBV10-3 combines with J gene TRBJ1-2, with D uncertain. This CDR3 is 13 amino acids long. From germline, CDR1 is ENHRY and CDR2 SYGVKD. V shed 0 bases and J shed 8 bases, with 10 bases lying between them.

In its sample, this clone was seen a few times. The V call is TRBV5-5, the J call TRBJ1-4; unclear D gene. Germline V gives CDR1 SGHKS, CDR2 YYEKEE (reference sequence). The CDR3 is made up of 14 amino acids. The V and J ends lost 2 bases and 8 bases respectively, with 13 bases between them. This CDR3 reads CASSFGGEREKLFF. CDR3 nucleotides: TGTGCCAGCAGCTTCGGTGGAGAGCGGGAAAAACTGTTTTTT.

This chain connects TRBV16 to TRBJ2-1; 8 positions agree with TRBD2. This CDR3 region has 18 residues. In germline, CDR1 is KGHSY, CDR2 FQNENV. V gave up 4 bases and J gave up 4 bases; unmatched junction bases: 15. CDR3 nucleotide sequence: TGTGCCAGCAGCCTGGAAGTAGGGCTAGCGGGTATATACAATGAGCAGTTCTTC. This codes for CASSLEVGLAGIYNEQFF.